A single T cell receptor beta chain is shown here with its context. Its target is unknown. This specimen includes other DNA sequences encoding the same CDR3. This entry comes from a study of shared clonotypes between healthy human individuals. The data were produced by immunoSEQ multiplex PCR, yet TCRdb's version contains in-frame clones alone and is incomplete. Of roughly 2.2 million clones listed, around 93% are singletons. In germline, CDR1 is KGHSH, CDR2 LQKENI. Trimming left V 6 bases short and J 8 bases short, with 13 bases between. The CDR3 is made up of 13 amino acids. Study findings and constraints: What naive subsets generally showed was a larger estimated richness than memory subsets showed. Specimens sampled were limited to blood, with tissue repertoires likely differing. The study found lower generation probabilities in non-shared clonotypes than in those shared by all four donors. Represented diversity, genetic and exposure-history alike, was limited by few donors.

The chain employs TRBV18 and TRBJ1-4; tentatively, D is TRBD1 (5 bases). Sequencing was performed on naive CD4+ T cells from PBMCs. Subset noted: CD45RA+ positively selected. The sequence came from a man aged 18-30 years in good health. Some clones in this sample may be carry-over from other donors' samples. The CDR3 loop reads CASSPGGSEKLFF. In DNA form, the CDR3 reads TGTGCCAGCTCCCCTGGGGGATCCGAAAAACTGTTTTTT. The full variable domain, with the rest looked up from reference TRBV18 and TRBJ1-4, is NAGVMQNPRHLVRRRGQEARLRCSPMKGHSHVYWYRQLPEEGLKFMVYLQKENIIDESGMPKERFSAEFPKEGPSILRIQQVVRGDSAAYFCASSPGGSEKLFFGSGTQLSVL.